The 13 T cell receptor beta chains given below trace back to one sample, sequenced in a study of T cell responses to AZD1222 COVID-19 vaccine. Libraries were prepared by immunoSEQ multiplex PCR; TCRdb keeps only in-frame clonotypes and omits some of them. Among approximately 150,000 clones listed, 75% to 90% were seen once. The sequencing here drew on peripheral blood, taken 28 days after the second dose of the MenACWY control vaccine. These receptors came from an adult who received the MenACWY meningococcal vaccine as a control.

This chain joins TRBV4-3 and TRBJ2-7; 10 bases match TRBD1. Germline values: CDR1 LGHNA, CDR2 YSLEER. The CDR3 runs to 17 residues. With 1 base clipped from V and 4 bases from J, the junction kept 10 bases outside the gene matches. This chain's CDR3 is CASSQAPSTGGKYEQYF. The CDR3 region has the DNA TGCGCCAGCAGCCAAGCCCCATCGACAGGGGGCAAGTACGAGCAGTACTTC.

This clone was counted between two and nine times. The genes are TRBV15 and TRBJ2-1; D unclear. In germline, CDR1 is LNHNV, CDR2 YYDKDF (reference sequence). The CDR3 spans 17 residues. Trimming cost V 1 base and J 6 bases, with 19 bases left between them. The CDR3 protein is CATSRVGWLPTPNEQFF. The CDR3 bases are TGTGCCACCAGCAGAGTAGGTTGGCTACCCACGCCCAATGAGCAGTTCTTC.

V is TRBV10-2 and J is TRBJ1-1, with D perhaps TRBD1 (6 bases). V lost 0 bases and J lost 6, with 8 bases in between. Germline V gives CDR1 WSHSY, CDR2 SAAADI. CDR3 length: 13 residues. In DNA form, the CDR3 reads TGCGCCAGCAGTGAGTCGCAGGGGCCTGAAGCTTTCTTT. Protein sequence: CASSESQGPEAFF.

The chain couples TRBV30 to TRBJ1-5; TRBD1 aligns across 9 bases. The CDR3 totals 15 residues. In germline, CDR1 is GTSNPN, CDR2 SVGIG (reference sequence). The V segment lost 0 bases and the J segment 3 bases; nucleotides outside the gene matches: 3. CDR3 loop: CAWSVGQGDNQPQHF. The CDR3 DNA is TGTGCCTGGAGTGTGGGACAGGGAGACAATCAGCCCCAGCATTTT.

The chain carries TRBV9 and TRBJ1-2, with TRBD1 matching over 8 bases. CDR1 SGDLS and CDR2 YYNGEE come from the germline V gene. This CDR3 spans 16 amino acids. The V and J ends lost 4 bases and 1 base, in that order; junction bases with no gene match: 9. The CDR3 sequence: CASSPAGTGHNYGYTF. In DNA, the CDR3 is TGTGCCAGCAGCCCGGCAGGGACAGGTCATAACTATGGCTACACCTTC.

This clone came up a few times. This chain joins TRBV28 and TRBJ2-7; tentative D call: TRBD1 (6 bases). Germline CDR1 is MDHEN and CDR2 is SYDVKM. V was trimmed by 6 bases and J by 0 bases, leaving 12 bases between them. CDR3 length equals 14 residues. The CDR3 here is CASRSDSDSYEQYF. Here the CDR3 DNA reads TGTGCCAGCAGGTCGGACAGCGACTCCTACGAGCAGTACTTC. The variable domain in full, with the rest retrieved from reference TRBV28 and TRBJ2-7, is DVKVTQSSRYLVKRTGEKVFLECVQDMDHENMFWYRQDPGLGLRLIYFSYDVKMKEKGDIPEGYSVSREKKERFSLILESASTNQTSMYLCASRSDSDSYEQYFGPGTRLTVT.

The table lists this clone with a few counts. The V gene is TRBV28, the J gene TRBJ1-4; D unclear. The germline V gene encodes CDR1 MDHEN and CDR2 SYDVKM. The CDR3 runs 15 residues. The V end was cut by 3 bases, the J end by 7 bases, with 15 bases between. The CDR3, as DNA: TGTGCCAGCAGTTTTTCTCGTCGGAGGACTGAAAAACTGTTTTTT. This codes for CASSFSRRRTEKLFF.

This chain links TRBV30 with TRBJ2-2; TRBD1 might be the D (6 bases). The CDR3 runs 16 residues. The germline V and J ends were trimmed by 5 bases and 4 bases, with 20 bases remaining between them. Germline lookup yields CDR1 GTSNPN and CDR2 SVGIG (reference sequence). CDR3 protein: CAWGAFQGSTTGELFF. CDR3 DNA sequence: TGTGCCTGGGGGGCCTTCCAGGGGTCGACCACCGGGGAGCTGTTTTTT.

The chain combines TRBV7-2 with TRBJ2-3, with D hard to call. CDR3 length equals 13 residues. V lost 5 bases, J lost 11 bases, and 17 bases lay in between. Germline lookup yields CDR1 SGHTA and CDR2 FQGNSA. CDR3: CASSGDPYREQYF. The CDR3 DNA reads TGTGCCAGCAGCGGAGACCCCTACCGAGAGCAGTATTTT.

V is TRBV7-9 and J is TRBJ2-3; 10 bases agree with TRBD2. In germline, CDR1 is SEHNR, CDR2 FQNEAQ (reference sequence). This CDR3 is 15 amino acids long. With 5 bases clipped from V and 2 bases from J, the junction kept 4 bases outside the gene matches. CDR3 amino acids: CASSDGLADTDTQYF. The CDR3 DNA reads TGTGCCAGCAGCGACGGACTAGCGGACACAGATACGCAGTATTTT.

In the case of this clone: At one boundary the junction diverges from the germline segment, which might be a read error. The chain couples TRBV5-4 to TRBJ1-2; D not resolved. CDR3 size: 12 residues. Germline CDR1 reads SGHNT; CDR2 reads YYREEE (reference sequence). CDR3 DNA sequence: TGTGCCAGCAGCTTGGATCGCATAGAGCACGACTTC. Translated, it gives CASSLDRIEHDF. Filled out from reference TRBV5-4 and TRBJ1-2, the complete variable domain reads ETGVTQSPTHLIKTRGQQVTLRCSSQSGHNTVSWYQQALGQGPQFIFQYYREEENGRGNFPPRFSGLQFPNYSSELNVNALELDDSALYLCASSLDRIEHDFGSGTRLTVV.

This CDR3 reads CASTDSYGYTF. CDR3 bases: TGCGCCAGCACCGACAGCTATGGCTACACCTTC. The V gene is TRBV5-1, the J gene TRBJ1-2; possible D gene TRBD1, 5 bases. Trimming took 6 bases from V and 4 from J, leaving 7 bases between them. The CDR3 extends over 11 amino acids. CDR1 is SGHRS, CDR2 YFSETQ, per germline. Complete variable domain (other parts from reference TRBV5-1 and TRBJ1-2): KAGVTQTPRYLIKTRGQQVTLSCSPISGHRSVSWYQQTPGQGLQFLFEYFSETQRNKGNFPGRFSGRQFSNSRSEMNVSTLELGDSALYLCASTDSYGYTFGSGTRLTVV.

The V and J genes are TRBV19 and TRBJ2-5; possible D gene TRBD1, 6 bases. CDR3 length: 15 residues. V gave up 5 bases and J gave up 1 base, with 14 bases separating them. CDR1 LNHDA and CDR2 SQIVND come from the germline V gene (reference sequence). The CDR3 here is CASSPGTLLQETQYF. CDR3 in DNA: TGTGCCAGTAGTCCAGGGACACTCCTCCAAGAGACCCAGTACTTC. The entire variable domain, with the rest obtained from reference TRBV19 and TRBJ2-5, is as follows: DGGITQSPKYLFRKEGQNVTLSCEQNLNHDAMYWYRQDPGQGLRLIYYSQIVNDFQKGDIAEGYSVSREKKESFPLTVTSAQKNPTAFYLCASSPGTLLQETQYFGPGTRLLVL.